This T cell receptor beta chain was profiled in a study of tumor-infiltrating lymphocytes in primary liver carcinoma. Co-extracted RNA and DNA came from roughly 20-30 mg of unsorted bulk tissue. The authors made TCR beta cDNA from 500 to 600 ng total RNA with a constant-region primer. Three nested multiplex PCR rounds, a slightly modified ARM-PCR, produced the libraries for TCR beta. Forward primers for TRBV1-TRBV30 and a C-beta reverse primer served the first two PCR rounds, at around 11 cycles each. TCRdb processed the multiplex PCR reads anew with MiXCR; each CDR3 protein has one entry. The table includes some 55,000 distinct CDR3 sequences, about 68% detected once. About this clonotype itself: Since no conserved phenylalanine or tryptophan closes the CDR3, a read error is the likely cause.

The CDR3 contains 15 residues. The germline V gene has CDR1 MNHEY and CDR2 SVGEGT. The chain carries TRBV6-2 or TRBV6-3 and TRBJ2-3, with TRBD2 as a possible D gene (5 bases). The sample consisted of liver tumor tissue from sampling region 2. The subset denotes: tumor region T2, inferior pole. This sequence originates from a man in his forties with primary liver carcinoma and hepatitis B virus infection. CDR3 sequence reads: CASRKQQPSTDAQYL. The CDR3 nucleotides are TGTGCCAGCAGGAAACAGCAACCTAGCACAGATGCGCAGTATCTT.